This T cell receptor (beta chain) derives from a study of blood T cell repertoires in COVID-19. Study context: Acute and convalescent COVID-19 samples came from the United States, Italy and Spain. Sample material is recorded as cDNA or gDNA derived from T cells, B-cell-depleted T cells, or PBMCs.

Profiling relied on immunoSEQ multiplex PCR, and the TCRdb table lists in-frame clones only, not all of them. In the table there are about 190,000 clones, 70% to 85% of which are singletons. This CDR3 is built from 16 residues. V was clipped by 5 bases and J by 5 bases; unmatched bases: 14. Germline V CDR1 and CDR2: SGHRS, YFSETQ. Participants, about 18 to 100 years old, spanned around 25 US areas. What was sequenced was PBMCs or T cells enriched from blood (not recorded which). The TCR comes from a woman in her 30s who had recovered from COVID-19. This chain uses TRBV5-1 with TRBJ2-5; 8 bases agree with TRBD2. DNA for the CDR3: TGCGCCAGCAGAACCCTCGGGGGGGTGCGTGATGAGACCCAGTACTTC. It translates to CASRTLGGVRDETQYF.